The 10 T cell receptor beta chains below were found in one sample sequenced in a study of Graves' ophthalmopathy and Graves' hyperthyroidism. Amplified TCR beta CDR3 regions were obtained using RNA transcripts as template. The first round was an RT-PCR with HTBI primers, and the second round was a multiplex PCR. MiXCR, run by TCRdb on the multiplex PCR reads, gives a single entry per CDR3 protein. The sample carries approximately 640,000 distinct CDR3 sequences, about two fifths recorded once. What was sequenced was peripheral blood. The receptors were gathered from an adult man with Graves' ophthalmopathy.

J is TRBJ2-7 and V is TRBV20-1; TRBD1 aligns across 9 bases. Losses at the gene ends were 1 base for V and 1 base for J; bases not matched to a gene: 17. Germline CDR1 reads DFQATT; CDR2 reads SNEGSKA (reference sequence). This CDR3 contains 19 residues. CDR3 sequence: CSARALWAGRDRVSYEQYF. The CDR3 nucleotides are TGCAGTGCTAGAGCTCTCTGGGCGGGAAGGGACAGGGTTTCCTACGAGCAGTACTTC.

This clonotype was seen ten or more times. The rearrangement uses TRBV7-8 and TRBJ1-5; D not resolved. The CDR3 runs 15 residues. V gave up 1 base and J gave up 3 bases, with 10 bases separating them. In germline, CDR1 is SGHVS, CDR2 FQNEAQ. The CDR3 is CASSLETGSNQPQHF. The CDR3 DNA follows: TGTGCCAGCAGCTTAGAGACGGGCTCCAATCAGCCCCAGCATTTT.

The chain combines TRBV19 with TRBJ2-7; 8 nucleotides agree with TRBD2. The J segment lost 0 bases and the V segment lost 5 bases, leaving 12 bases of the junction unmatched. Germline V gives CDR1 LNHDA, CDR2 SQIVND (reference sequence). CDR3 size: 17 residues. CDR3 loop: CASSVLGRGEASYEQYF. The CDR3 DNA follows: TGTGCCAGTAGTGTCCTAGGGCGGGGGGAGGCCTCCTACGAGCAGTACTTC.

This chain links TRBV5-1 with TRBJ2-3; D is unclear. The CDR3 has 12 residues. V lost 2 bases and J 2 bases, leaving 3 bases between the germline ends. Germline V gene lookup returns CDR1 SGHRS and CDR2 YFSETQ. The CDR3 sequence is CASSLDTDTQYF. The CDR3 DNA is TGCGCCAGCAGCTTAGACACAGATACGCAGTATTTT.

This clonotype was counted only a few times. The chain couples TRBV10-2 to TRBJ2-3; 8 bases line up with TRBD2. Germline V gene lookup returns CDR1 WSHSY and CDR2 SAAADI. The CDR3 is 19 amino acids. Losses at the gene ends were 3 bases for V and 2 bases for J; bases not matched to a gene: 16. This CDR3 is CASSDARPTGGDFTDTQYF. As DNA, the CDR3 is TGCGCCAGCAGTGACGCCAGACCCACCGGGGGGGACTTCACAGATACGCAGTATTTT.

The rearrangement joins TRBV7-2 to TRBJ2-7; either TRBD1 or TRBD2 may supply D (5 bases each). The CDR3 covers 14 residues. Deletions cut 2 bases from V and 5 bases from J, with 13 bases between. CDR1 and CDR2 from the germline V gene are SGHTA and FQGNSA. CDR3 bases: TGTGCCAGCAGCTTAAGACGGGGCGGCCACGAGCAGTACTTC. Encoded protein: CASSLRRGGHEQYF.

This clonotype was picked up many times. The CDR3 is CASSLAGRGDSPLHF. Here the CDR3 DNA reads TGCGCCAGCAGCTTGGCCGGTCGAGGGGATTCACCCCTCCACTTT. V gene TRBV5-1 combines with J gene TRBJ1-6, with D tentatively TRBD1 (5 bases). Germline CDR1 SGHRS, CDR2 YFSETQ. The CDR3 runs 15 residues. V was shortened by 0 bases and J by 8 bases, with 12 bases between the two germline ends.

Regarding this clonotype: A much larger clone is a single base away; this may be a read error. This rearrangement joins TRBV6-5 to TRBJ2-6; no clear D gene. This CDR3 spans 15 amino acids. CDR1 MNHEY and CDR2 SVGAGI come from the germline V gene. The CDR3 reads CASSYSGRRGNVPTF. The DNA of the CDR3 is TGTGCCAGCAGTTACTCGGGTAGACGCGGCAACGTCCCGACTTTC.

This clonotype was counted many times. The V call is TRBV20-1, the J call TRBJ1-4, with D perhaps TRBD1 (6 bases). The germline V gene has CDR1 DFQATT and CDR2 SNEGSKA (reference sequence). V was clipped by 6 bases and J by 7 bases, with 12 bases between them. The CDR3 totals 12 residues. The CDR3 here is CSAPDRREKLFF. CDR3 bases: TGCAGTGCCCCTGACAGGCGTGAAAAACTGTTTTTT.

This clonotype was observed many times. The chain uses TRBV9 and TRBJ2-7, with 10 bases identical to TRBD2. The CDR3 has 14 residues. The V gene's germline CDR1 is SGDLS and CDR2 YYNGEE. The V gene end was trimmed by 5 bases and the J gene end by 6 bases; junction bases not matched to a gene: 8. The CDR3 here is CASSAGTSAPEQYF. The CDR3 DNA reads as TGTGCCAGCAGTGCCGGGACTAGCGCTCCCGAGCAGTACTTC.